This TCR beta chain appears in the sequencing data of a study of control samples from healthy donors and cancer patients. Sequenced by immunoSEQ multiplex PCR; TCRdb stores in-frame clones only, minus some. The sample holds roughly 55,000 clones; 88% are singletons and the top ten take roughly 3.8%. Germline CDR1 MNHEY, CDR2 SVGAGI. The V segment lost 7 bases and the J segment 2 bases; nucleotides outside the gene matches: 10. The CDR3 totals 15 residues. Sequencing was done on a sample of blood. This clonotype originated in a man between 50 and 59 years old in good health. V usage is TRBV6-5 and J usage is TRBJ1-2; the match to TRBD1 covers 7 bases. CDR3 DNA: TGTGCCAGCATTTCCCTTCAGGACAGGAACTATGGCTACACCTTC. The encoded protein is CASISLQDRNYGYTF.